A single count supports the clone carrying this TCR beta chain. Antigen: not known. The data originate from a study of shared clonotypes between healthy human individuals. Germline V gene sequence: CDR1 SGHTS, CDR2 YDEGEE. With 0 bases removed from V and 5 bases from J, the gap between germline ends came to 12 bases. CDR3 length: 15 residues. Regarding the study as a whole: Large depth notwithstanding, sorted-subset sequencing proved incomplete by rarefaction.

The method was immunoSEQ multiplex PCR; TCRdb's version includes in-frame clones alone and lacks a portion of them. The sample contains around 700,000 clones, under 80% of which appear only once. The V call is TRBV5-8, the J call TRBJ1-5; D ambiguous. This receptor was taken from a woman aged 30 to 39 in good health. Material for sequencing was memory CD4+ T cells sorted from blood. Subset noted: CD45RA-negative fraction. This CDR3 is CASSLGTAADQPQHF. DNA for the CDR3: TGTGCCAGCAGCTTGGGGACGGCTGCGGATCAGCCCCAGCATTTT.